This TCR beta chain was documented in a study of Graves' ophthalmopathy and Graves' hyperthyroidism. General study points: Appearing in blood as well were most expanded thyroid clonotypes above 0.001 frequency. Ophthalmopathy was separated from stable hyperthyroidism by a 13-signature model with roughly 91% sensitivity and around 81% specificity.

The CDR3 is 8 amino acids in total, end residues counted. Germline CDR1 is ENHRY and CDR2 is SYGVKD. The study enrolled ophthalmopathy donors with moderate-to-severe activity, CAS ≥3, NOSPECS ≥4 and duration under 3 months. Patients were left out if they had other autoimmune diseases, uncontrolled infections, pregnancy or lactation. Researchers took RNA transcripts and amplified TCR beta CDR3 regions from them. Investigators did first-round RT-PCR with HTBI primers, then second-round multiplex PCR. MiXCR, applied by TCRdb to the multiplex PCR reads, yields one record per CDR3 protein. Of around 660,000 distinct CDR3 sequences listed, about two fifths are singletons. This clonotype was observed a single time. Antigen unknown. This is likely a read error, given that the CDR3 carries no conserved phenylalanine or tryptophan at its end. Because the CDR3's place on the DNA is in doubt, the DNA is left out and the CDR3 is given as listed by TCRdb.

Specimen: peripheral blood. V usage is TRBV10-3 and J usage is TRBJ1-1. The clonotype originates from an adult man with Graves' ophthalmopathy. CDR3 protein: CAITQANS.